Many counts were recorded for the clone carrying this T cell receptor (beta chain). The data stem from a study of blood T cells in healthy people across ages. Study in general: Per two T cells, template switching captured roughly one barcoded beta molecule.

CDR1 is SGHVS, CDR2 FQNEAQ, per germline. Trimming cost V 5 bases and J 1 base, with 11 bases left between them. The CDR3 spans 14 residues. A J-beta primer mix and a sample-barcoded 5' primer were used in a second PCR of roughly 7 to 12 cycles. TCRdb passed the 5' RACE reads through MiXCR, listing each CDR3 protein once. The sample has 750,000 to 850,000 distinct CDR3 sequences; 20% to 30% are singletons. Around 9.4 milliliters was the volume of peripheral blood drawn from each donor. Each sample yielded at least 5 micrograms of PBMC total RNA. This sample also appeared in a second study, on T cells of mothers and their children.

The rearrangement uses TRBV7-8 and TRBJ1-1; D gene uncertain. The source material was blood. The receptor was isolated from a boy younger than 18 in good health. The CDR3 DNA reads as TGTGCCAGCAGCCTCGGACGGGAGAACACTGAAGCTTTCTTT. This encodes CASSLGRENTEAFF.